Below, one TCR beta chain is given with its context. No patient had autoimmune disease or received systemic immunosuppression. The sample is drawn from a study of OX40 agonist ivuxolimab in advanced cancers. Study-level information: Patient treatment consisted of intravenous ivuxolimab administration every 2 weeks at 0.01 to 10 mg/kg.

Repertoires were generated with immunoSEQ multiplex PCR, while TCRdb's copy carries only in-frame clones and drops some. The sample lists tens of thousands of clones, 75% to 90% occurring once. V lost 6 bases and J lost 4; bases outside the gene matches: 11. Germline CDR1 reads KGHSH; CDR2 reads LQKENI. The CDR3 is 15 amino acids. The chain employs TRBV18 and TRBJ2-5; TRBD1 matches at 7 bases. This specimen consisted of CD4+ or CD8+ T cells sorted from blood, obtained in a trial of the OX40 agonist ivuxolimab. This receptor was taken from an adult with an advanced solid tumor such as melanoma, head and neck, liver or kidney cancer. In DNA form, the CDR3 reads TGTGCCAGCTCGGTCCGGACAGGATCAATAGAGACCCAGTACTTC. Amino acid sequence: CASSVRTGSIETQYF. The whole variable domain, remainder taken from reference TRBV18 and TRBJ2-5, is NAGVMQNPRHLVRRRGQEARLRCSPMKGHSHVYWYRQLPEEGLKFMVYLQKENIIDESGMPKERFSAEFPKEGPSILRIQQVVRGDSAAYFCASSVRTGSIETQYFGPGTRLLVL.